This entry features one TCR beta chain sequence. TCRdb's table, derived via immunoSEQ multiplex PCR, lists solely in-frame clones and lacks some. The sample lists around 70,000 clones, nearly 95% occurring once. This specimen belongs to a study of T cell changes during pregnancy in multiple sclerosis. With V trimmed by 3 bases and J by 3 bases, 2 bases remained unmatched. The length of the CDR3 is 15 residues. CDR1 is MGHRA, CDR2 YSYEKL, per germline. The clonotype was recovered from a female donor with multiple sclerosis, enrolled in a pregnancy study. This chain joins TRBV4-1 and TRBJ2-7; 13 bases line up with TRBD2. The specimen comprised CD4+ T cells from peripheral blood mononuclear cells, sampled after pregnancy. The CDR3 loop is CASSHGTSGIYEQYF. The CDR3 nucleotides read TGCGCCAGCAGCCACGGGACTAGCGGGATCTACGAGCAGTACTTC.